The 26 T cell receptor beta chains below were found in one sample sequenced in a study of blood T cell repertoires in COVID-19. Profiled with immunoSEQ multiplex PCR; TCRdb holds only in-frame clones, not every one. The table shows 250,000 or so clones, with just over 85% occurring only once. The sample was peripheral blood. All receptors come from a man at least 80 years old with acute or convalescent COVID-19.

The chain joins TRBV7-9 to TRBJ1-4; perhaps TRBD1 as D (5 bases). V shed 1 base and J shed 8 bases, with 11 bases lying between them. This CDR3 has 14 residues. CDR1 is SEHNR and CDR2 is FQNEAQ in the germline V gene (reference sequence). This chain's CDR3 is CASSLGGASEKLFF. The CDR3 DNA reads TGTGCCAGCAGCTTAGGCGGGGCGTCCGAAAAACTGTTTTTT.

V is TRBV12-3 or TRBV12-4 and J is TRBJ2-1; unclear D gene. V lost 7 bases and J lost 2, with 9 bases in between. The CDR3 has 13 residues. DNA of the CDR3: TGTGCCAGCACCCACAACCCCTACAATGAGCAGTTCTTC. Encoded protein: CASTHNPYNEQFF.

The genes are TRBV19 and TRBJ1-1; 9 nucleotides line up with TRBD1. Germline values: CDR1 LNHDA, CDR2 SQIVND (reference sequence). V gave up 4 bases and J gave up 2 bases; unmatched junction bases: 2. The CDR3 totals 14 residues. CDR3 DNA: TGTGCCAGTAGTAGGGGACAGGGCAACACTGAAGCTTTCTTT. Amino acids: CASSRGQGNTEAFF.

The CDR3 here is CSVVGTGTTEAFF. The CDR3 bases are TGCAGCGTTGTGGGGACAGGGACCACTGAAGCTTTCTTT. The rearrangement joins TRBV29-1 to TRBJ1-1; TRBD1 aligns across 9 bases. Per the germline V gene, CDR1 is SQVTM and CDR2 is ANQGSEA. Germline trimming cut 4 bases from V and 4 bases from J; bases unmatched to any gene: 4. This CDR3 region has 13 residues. The full variable domain, in which reference TRBV29-1 and TRBJ1-1 provide the parts outside the CDR3, is SAVISQKPSRDICQRGTSLTIQCQVDSQVTMMFWYRQQPGQSLTLIATANQGSEATYESGFVIDKFPISRPNLTFSTLTVSNMSPEDSSIYLCSVVGTGTTEAFFGQGTRLTVV.

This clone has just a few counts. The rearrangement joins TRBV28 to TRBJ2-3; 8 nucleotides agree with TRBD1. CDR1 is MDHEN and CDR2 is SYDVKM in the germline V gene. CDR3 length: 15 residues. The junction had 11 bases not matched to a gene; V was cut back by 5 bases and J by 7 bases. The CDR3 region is CASSPDRVVGHTQYF. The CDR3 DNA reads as TGTGCCAGCAGTCCGGACAGGGTGGTTGGCCATACGCAGTATTTT.

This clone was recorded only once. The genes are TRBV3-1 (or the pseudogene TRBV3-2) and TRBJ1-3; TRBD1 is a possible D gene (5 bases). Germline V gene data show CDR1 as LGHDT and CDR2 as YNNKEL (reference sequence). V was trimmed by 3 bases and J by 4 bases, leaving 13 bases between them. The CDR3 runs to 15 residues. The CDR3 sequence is CASSHGADMGNTIYF. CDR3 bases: TGTGCCAGCAGCCATGGGGCGGATATGGGAAACACCATATATTTT.

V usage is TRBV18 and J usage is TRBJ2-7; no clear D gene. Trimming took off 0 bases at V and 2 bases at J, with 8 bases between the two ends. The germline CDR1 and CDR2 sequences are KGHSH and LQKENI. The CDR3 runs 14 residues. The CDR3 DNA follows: TGTGCCAGCTCACCACCCACACATACCTACGAGCAGTACTTC. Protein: CASSPPTHTYEQYF.

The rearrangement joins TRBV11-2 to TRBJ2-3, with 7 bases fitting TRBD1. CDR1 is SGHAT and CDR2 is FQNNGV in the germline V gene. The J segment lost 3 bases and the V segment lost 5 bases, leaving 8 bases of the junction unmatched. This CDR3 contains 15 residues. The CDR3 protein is CASSLDRVVTDTQYF. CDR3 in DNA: TGTGCCAGCAGCCTCGACAGGGTTGTAACAGATACGCAGTATTTT.

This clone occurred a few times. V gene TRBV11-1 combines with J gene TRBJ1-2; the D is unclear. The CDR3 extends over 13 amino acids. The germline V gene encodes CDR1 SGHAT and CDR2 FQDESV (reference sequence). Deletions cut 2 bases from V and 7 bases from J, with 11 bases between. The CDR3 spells CASSLSGEVGYTF. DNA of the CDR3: TGTGCCAGCAGCTTATCGGGAGAGGTTGGCTACACCTTC.

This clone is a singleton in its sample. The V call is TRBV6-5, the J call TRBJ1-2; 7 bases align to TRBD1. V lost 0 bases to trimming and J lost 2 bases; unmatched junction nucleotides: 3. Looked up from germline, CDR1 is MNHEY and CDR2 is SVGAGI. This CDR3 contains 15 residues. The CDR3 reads CASSYSIQGNYGYTF. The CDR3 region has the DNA TGTGCCAGCAGTTACTCGATACAGGGGAACTATGGCTACACCTTC.

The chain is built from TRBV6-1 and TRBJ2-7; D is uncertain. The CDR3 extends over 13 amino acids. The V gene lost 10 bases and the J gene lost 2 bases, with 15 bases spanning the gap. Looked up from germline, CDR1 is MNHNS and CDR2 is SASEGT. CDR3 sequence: CATTFRHPYEQYF. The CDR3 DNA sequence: TGTGCCACCACCTTCCGACACCCCTACGAGCAGTACTTC.

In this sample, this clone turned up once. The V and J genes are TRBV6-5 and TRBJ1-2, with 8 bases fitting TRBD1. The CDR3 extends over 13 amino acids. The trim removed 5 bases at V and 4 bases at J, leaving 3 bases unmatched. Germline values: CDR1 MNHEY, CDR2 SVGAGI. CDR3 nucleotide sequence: TGTGCCAGCAGTCGTCAGGGGGCCTATGGCTACACCTTC. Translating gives CASSRQGAYGYTF.

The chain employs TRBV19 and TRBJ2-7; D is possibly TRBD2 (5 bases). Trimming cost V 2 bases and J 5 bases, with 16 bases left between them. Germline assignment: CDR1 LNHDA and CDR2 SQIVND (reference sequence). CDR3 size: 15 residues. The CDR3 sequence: CASSILGGDSDEQYF. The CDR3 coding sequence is TGTGCCAGTAGTATATTAGGAGGAGATTCCGACGAGCAGTACTTC.

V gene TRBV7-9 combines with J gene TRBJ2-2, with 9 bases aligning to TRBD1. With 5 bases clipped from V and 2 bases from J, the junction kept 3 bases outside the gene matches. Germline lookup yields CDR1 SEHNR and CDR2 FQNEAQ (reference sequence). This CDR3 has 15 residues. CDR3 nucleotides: TGTGCCAGCAGCCAACAGGGGGCTAACACCGGGGAGCTGTTTTTT. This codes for CASSQQGANTGELFF.

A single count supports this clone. CDR3 loop: CASSLETGAQETQYF. The CDR3 nucleotides read TGTGCCAGCAGCTTAGAAACAGGGGCTCAAGAGACCCAGTACTTC. This chain joins TRBV7-8 and TRBJ2-5; 7 bases are shared with TRBD1. The CDR3 sequence is 15 residues long. CDR1 SGHVS and CDR2 FQNEAQ come from the germline V gene. Trimming took 1 base from V and 2 from J; bases not matched to a gene: 4.

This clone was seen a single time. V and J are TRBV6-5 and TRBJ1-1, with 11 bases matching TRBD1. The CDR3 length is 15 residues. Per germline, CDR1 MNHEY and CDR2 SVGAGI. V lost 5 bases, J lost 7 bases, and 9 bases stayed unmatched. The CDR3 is CASSLPGTGGGEAFF. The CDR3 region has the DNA TGTGCCAGCAGTCTTCCCGGGACAGGGGGTGGTGAAGCTTTCTTT.

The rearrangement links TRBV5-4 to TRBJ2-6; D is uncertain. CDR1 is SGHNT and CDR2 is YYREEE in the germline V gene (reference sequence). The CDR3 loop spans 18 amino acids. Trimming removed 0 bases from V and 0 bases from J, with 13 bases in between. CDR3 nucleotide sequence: TGTGCCAGCAGCTTGGCTCAGTTTACGGGCTCTGGGGCCAACGTCCTGACTTTC. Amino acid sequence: CASSLAQFTGSGANVLTF.

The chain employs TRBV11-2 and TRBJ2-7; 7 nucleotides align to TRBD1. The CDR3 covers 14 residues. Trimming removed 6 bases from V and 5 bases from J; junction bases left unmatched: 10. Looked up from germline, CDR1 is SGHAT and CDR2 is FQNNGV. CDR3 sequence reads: CASSPLIQGHEQYF. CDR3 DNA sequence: TGTGCCAGCAGTCCCCTGATACAGGGGCACGAGCAGTACTTC.

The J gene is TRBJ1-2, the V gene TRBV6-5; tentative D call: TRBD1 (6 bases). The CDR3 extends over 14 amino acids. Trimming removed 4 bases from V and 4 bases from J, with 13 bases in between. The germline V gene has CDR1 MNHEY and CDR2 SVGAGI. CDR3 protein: CASSSSGGLYGYTF. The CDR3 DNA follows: TGTGCCAGCAGTTCCTCGGGGGGGCTCTATGGCTACACCTTC.

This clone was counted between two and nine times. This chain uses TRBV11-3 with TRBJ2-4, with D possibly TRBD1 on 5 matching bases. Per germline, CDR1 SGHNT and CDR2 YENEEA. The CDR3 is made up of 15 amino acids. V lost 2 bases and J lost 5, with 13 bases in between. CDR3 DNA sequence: TGTGCCAGCAGCTTAAATAGTCAGGGCGAAAACATTCAGTACTTC. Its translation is CASSLNSQGENIQYF. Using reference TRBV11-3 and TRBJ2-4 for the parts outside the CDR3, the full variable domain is EAGVVQSPRYKIIEKKQPVAFWCNPISGHNTLYWYLQNLGQGPELLIRYENEEAVDDSQLPKDRFSAERLKGVDSTLKIQPAELGDSAVYLCASSLNSQGENIQYFGAGTRLSVL.

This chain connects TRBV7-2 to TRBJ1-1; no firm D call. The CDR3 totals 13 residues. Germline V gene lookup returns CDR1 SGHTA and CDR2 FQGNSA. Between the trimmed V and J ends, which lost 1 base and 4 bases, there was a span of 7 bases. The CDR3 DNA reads TGTGCCAGCAGCTTAGTGGCGGGCACTGAAGCTTTCTTT. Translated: CASSLVAGTEAFF.

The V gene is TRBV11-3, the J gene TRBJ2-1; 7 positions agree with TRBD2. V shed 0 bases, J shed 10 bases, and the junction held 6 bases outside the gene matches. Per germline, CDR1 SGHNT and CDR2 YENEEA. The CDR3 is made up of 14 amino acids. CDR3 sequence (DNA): TGTGCCAGCAGCTTAGAGGGAGGGAGACAAGAGCAGTTCTTC. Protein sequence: CASSLEGGRQEQFF.

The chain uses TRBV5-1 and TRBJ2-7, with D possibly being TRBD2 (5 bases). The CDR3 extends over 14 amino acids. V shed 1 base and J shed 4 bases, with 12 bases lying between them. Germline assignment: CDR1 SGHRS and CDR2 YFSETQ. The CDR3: CASSLHNGEYEQYF. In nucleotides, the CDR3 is TGCGCCAGCAGCTTGCACAACGGGGAGTACGAGCAGTACTTC.

CDR3 nucleotides: TGTGCCAGCAGCTTATCTTTGTGGGGCGGCACCGGGGAGCTGTTTTTT. Translation: CASSLSLWGGTGELFF. The chain combines TRBV11-2 with TRBJ2-2; a weak D match, TRBD1 (5 bases). Germline V CDR1 and CDR2: SGHAT, FQNNGV. The CDR3 has 16 amino acids. Trimming removed 2 bases at V and 4 bases at J, with 14 bases between.

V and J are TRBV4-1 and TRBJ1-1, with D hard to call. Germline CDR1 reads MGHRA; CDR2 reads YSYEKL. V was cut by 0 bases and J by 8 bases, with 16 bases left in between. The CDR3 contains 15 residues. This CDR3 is CASSQEVGRVGEAFF. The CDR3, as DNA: TGCGCCAGCAGCCAAGAAGTAGGGCGGGTGGGAGAAGCTTTCTTT.

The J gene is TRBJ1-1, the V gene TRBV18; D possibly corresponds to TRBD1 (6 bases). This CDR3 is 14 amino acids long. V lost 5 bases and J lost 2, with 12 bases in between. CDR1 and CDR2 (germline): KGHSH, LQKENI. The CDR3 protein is CASSTTGSNTEAFF. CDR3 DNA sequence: TGTGCCAGCTCAACGACAGGCTCTAACACTGAAGCTTTCTTT.